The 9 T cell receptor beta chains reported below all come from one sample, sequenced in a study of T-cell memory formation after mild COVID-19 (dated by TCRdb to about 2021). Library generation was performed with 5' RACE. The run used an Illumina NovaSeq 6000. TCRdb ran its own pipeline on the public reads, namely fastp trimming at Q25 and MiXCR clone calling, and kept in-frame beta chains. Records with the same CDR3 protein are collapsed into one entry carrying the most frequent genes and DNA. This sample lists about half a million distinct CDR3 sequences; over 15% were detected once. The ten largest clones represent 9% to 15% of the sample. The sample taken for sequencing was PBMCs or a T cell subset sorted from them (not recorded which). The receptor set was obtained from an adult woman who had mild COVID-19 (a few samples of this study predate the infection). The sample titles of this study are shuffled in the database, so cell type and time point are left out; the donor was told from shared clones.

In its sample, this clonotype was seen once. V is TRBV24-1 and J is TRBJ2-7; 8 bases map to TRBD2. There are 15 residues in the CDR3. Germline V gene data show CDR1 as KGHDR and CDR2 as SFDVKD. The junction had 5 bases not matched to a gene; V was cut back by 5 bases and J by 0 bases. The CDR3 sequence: CATSGLSGTSYEQYF. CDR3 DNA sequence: TGTGCCACCAGTGGTCTTAGCGGGACCTCCTACGAGCAGTACTTC.

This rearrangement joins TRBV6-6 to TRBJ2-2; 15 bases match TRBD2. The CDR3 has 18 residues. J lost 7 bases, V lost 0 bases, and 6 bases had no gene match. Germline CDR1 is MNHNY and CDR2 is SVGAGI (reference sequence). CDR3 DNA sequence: TGTGCCAGCAGTTACTCGAAGGGACTAGCGGGAGGTTTCGGGGAGCTGTTTTTT. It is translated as CASSYSKGLAGGFGELFF.

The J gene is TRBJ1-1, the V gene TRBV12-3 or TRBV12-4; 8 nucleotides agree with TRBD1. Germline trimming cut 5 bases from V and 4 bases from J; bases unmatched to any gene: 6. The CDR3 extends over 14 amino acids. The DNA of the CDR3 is TGTGCCAGCAGTCCAACTACAGGGGGCACTGAAGCTTTCTTT. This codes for CASSPTTGGTEAFF.

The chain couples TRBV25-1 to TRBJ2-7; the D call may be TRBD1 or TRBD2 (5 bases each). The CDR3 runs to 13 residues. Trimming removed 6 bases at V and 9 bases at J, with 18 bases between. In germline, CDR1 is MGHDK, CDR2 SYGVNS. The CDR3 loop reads CASREPGRLTQYF. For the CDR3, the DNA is TGTGCCAGCAGGGAACCGGGACGGCTGACGCAGTACTTC.

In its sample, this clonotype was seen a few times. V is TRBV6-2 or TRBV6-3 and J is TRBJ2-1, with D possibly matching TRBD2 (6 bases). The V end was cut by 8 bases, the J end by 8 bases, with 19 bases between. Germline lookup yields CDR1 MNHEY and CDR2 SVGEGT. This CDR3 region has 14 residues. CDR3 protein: CASRSWGGNYEQFF. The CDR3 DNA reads TGTGCCAGCCGGTCTTGGGGCGGGAACTATGAGCAGTTCTTC.

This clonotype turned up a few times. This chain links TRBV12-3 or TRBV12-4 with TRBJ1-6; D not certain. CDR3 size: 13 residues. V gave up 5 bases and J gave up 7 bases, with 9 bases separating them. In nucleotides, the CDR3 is TGTGCCAGCAGTCAGCAGGAAAATTCACCCCTCCACTTT. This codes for CASSQQENSPLHF.

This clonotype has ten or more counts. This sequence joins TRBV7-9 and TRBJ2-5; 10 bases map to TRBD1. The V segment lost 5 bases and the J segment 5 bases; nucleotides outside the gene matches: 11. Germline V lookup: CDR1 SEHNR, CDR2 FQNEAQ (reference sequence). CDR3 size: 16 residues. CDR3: CASSPTRQGARETQYF. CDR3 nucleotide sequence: TGTGCCAGCAGCCCTACCCGACAGGGGGCTCGGGAGACCCAGTACTTC.

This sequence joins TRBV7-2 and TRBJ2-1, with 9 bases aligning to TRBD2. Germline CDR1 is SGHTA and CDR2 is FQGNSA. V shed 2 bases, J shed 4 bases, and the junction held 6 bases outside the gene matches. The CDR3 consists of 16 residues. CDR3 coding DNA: TGTGCCAGCAGCTTATGGGGCGGGAGGGAGTACAATGAGCAGTTCTTC. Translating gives CASSLWGGREYNEQFF.

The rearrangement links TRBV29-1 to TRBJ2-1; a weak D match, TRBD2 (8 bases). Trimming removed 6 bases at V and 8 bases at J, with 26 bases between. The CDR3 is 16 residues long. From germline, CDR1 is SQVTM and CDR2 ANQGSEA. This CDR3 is CSVPAGGTSFLDEQFF. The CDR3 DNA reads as TGCAGCGTGCCCGCAGGGGGGACTAGTTTTCTCGATGAGCAGTTCTTC.